One T cell receptor (beta chain) is described in this entry. This sample is drawn from a study of OX40 agonist ivuxolimab in advanced cancers. Across the study: Intravenous ivuxolimab at 0.01 to 10 mg/kg was given to patients every 2 weeks.

The method was immunoSEQ multiplex PCR; TCRdb's version includes in-frame clones alone and lacks a portion of them. The sample lists approximately 99,000 clones, around 93% occurring once. CDR1 and CDR2 (germline): WNHNN, SYGVQD (reference sequence). V was pared by 2 bases and J by 7 bases, with 12 bases between. The CDR3 is made up of 14 amino acids. Sampled blood was obtained at baseline, cycle 4 day 1, and cycle 7 day 1. The material was CD4+ or CD8+ T cells sorted from blood, obtained in a trial of the OX40 agonist ivuxolimab. The J gene is TRBJ2-4, the V gene TRBV10-1; possibly TRBD2 for D (5 bases). This TCR was sampled from an adult with an advanced solid tumor such as melanoma, head and neck, liver or kidney cancer. Here the CDR3 DNA reads TGCGCCAGCAGTGAGGCGGGCTCCGGGAACATTCAGTACTTC. It is translated as CASSEAGSGNIQYF.